Included here is one TCR beta chain sequence, with context. The antigen this receptor binds is unknown. The sample holds no much larger clone one base away, and base qualities are not on file. TCRbeta CDR3 regions were amplified from genomic DNA using the immunoSEQ Assay, a bias-controlled multiplex PCR. Per the authors' processing: Nucleated cell counts per sample were estimated from amplification of reference gene primers within the assay. Sequence reads were collapsed and filtered to measure the absolute abundance of every unique TCRbeta CDR3 rearrangement. For each sample, productive Simpson clonality was calculated as the square root of Simpson's diversity index over productive rearrangements. TCRdb's version of the immuneACCESS table is confined to in-frame rearrangements and falls short of the full clone set. An unresolved V gene accounts for under half of the shortfall where checked; the remainder is of unknown origin. Clone size and the V and J calls come from that table; the DNA yielded D and trimming. The sample table contains about 310,000 clones; only one count was recorded for around 90% of them. The ten most abundant clones make up 1% of the sample.

This sample is part of a study of blood T cell repertoires in COVID-19 (dated by TCRdb to the early 2020s). As for the study more broadly: Samples covering the acute and convalescent phases of COVID-19 were provided by collaborators in the United States, Italy and Spain. Samples were obtained from the ongoing ImmuneRACE study (first 160 participants) and from some 1,300 subjects provided by 6 global collaborators. The repertoires were made available in a free public database intended to serve as a resource for research on the immune response to SARS-CoV-2. The prospective study material was composed of cDNA or gDNA derived from T cells, B-cell-depleted T cells, or PBMCs. HLA class I and class II types, where available, came from metadata supplied by the sample provider rather than from assay-based typing. The dataset comprised deeply sampled blood TCRbeta repertoires from subjects exposed to, actively infected with, or recovered from COVID-19. Nearly every sample came with metadata listing a de-identified subject ID, COVID-19 status, age in years and sex.

Taken from the germline V gene, the CDR1 and CDR2 loops are MDHEN and SYDVKM. Including cysteine and phenylalanine, the CDR3 has 16 amino acids. The CDR3 DNA has 48 bases and is translated from base 1. Unmatched junction bases come to 11, with V trimmed by 6 bases and J by 4 bases. The paper's findings and limits, for the study overall: The quantity of clinical and demographic metadata differed by source and by participant and was supplied without curation.

The collaborating institutions used their own protocols to collect whole blood in K2EDTA tubes. For TCRbeta analysis, collaborators shipped samples as frozen whole blood, isolated PBMCs, or DNA extracted from either of those sample types. The chain was built from TRBV28 and TRBJ2-2; TRBD1 fits 7 bases in the junction. The sequenced material came from peripheral blood. The sequence derives from a man between 50 and 59 years old with active or convalescent COVID-19. The CDR3 amino acid sequence is: CASRNNRGLLTGELFF. The nucleotides are TGTGCCAGCAGGAACAACAGGGGCCTTCTCACCGGGGAGCTGTTTTTT.